The rows below give T cell receptor beta chains drawn from one sample of a study of cytomegalovirus exposure and HLA in healthy donors. TCRdb's copy holds only in-frame clones and misses some; the assay was immunoSEQ multiplex PCR. The sample lists 350,000 or so clones, 86% occurring once. The specimen sequenced was PBMCs. The receptors come from a woman between 18 and 29 years old in good health and CMV-seronegative. The CDR3 runs from the conserved cysteine through the conserved F or W. The D gene is left open where the match is weak. Size tells how often a clone was seen (once, few, many) or the class of an expanded clone, and some rows leave it out.

cdr3_aa cdr3_nt j_call v_call d_call clone_size
CASSSQDTQYF TGTGCCAGCAGTTCACAAGATACGCAGTATTTT TRBJ2-3 TRBV6-6 - -
CASSEGRGRGEQFF TGTGCCAGCAGTGAAGGTAGGGGCCGAGGTGAGCAGTTCTTC TRBJ2-1 TRBV2 - -
CASSPLAGGSHNEQFF TGTGCCAGCAGTCCCCTAGCGGGAGGGTCGCACAATGAGCAGTTCTTC TRBJ2-1 TRBV5-6 TRBD2 few
CASRPGTAYRKLFF TGCGCCAGCAGACCCGGGACAGCCTACCGAAAACTGTTTTTT TRBJ1-4 TRBV5-1 TRBD1 -
CASTDSIETQYF TGTGCCAGCACAGATTCCATAGAGACCCAGTACTTC TRBJ2-5 TRBV6-6 - few
CASSIRTSGSDTQYF TGTGCCAGTAGTATCCGGACTAGCGGGTCAGATACGCAGTATTTT TRBJ2-3 TRBV19 TRBD2 -
CASSLESSGTGELFF TGTGCCAGCAGTTTGGAAAGTAGCGGGACCGGGGAGCTGTTTTTT TRBJ2-2 TRBV27 TRBD2 -
CASSPSGSYEQYF TGTGCCAGCAGCCCCAGCGGGAGTTACGAGCAGTACTTC TRBJ2-7 TRBV9 TRBD2 -
CASSPTGNQPQHF TGTGCCAGCTCACCAACAGGGAATCAGCCCCAGCATTTT TRBJ1-5 TRBV18 - once
CASSETPGLANNEQFF TGTGCCAGCAGTGAAACCCCGGGACTAGCGAACAATGAGCAGTTCTTC TRBJ2-1 TRBV6-1 TRBD2 -
CASSFAGIGNQPQHF TGTGCCAGCAGTTTCGCAGGGATAGGGAATCAGCCCCAGCATTTT TRBJ1-5 TRBV27 - -
CSVDRGTSGNSYEQYF TGCAGCGTTGATCGGGGGACTAGCGGGAACTCCTACGAGCAGTACTTC TRBJ2-7 TRBV29-1 TRBD2 -
CASSVGQGETEAFF TGTGCCAGCAGTGTAGGACAGGGGGAGACTGAAGCTTTCTTT TRBJ1-1 TRBV6-4 TRBD1 -
CASSRAGGPDTQYF TGTGCCAGCTCGAGGGCGGGAGGGCCAGATACGCAGTATTTT TRBJ2-3 TRBV9 TRBD2 -
CASSVEPTGTGNTIYF TGTGCCAGCAGCGTAGAGCCCACCGGTACTGGAAACACCATATATTTT TRBJ1-3 TRBV9 - -
CASSLEPGTATYYEQYF TGCGCCAGCAGCTTGGAGCCAGGGACAGCCACCTACTACGAGCAGTACTTC TRBJ2-7 TRBV5-1 TRBD1 -
CASSQEFFQSGNTIYF TGCGCCAGCAGCCAAGAGTTTTTCCAGTCTGGAAACACCATATATTTT TRBJ1-3 TRBV4-3 - -
CASSLGQVLETQYF TGTGCCAGCAGCTTGGGGCAGGTGCTGGAGACCCAGTACTTC TRBJ2-5 TRBV5-4 - once
CASSLPGPGRHEQYF TGTGCCAGCAGTTTACCGGGCCCGGGAAGGCACGAGCAGTACTTC TRBJ2-7 TRBV28 - -
CSGRQGGGDTEAFF TGCAGCGGACGACAGGGGGGAGGAGACACTGAAGCTTTCTTT TRBJ1-1 TRBV29-1 TRBD1 -
CASSLPPAGPLYF TGTGCTAGCAGCTTACCCCCCGCGGGTCCGCTATATTTT TRBJ1-3 TRBV7-7 - -
CASSLASGRALFYEQYF TGTGCCAGCAGCTTAGCTAGCGGGAGGGCCTTGTTCTACGAGCAGTACTTC TRBJ2-7 TRBV7-8 TRBD2 few
CASSLPGGSYEQYF TGCGCCAGCAGCTTGCCCGGGGGCTCCTACGAGCAGTACTTC TRBJ2-7 TRBV5-1 - -